Listed below are T cell receptor beta chains from one sample, sequenced in a study of vaccination and CD4 T cells after COVID-19. Each CDR3 protein gets one entry after TCRdb re-called the PCR reads with MiXCR. The repertoire holds about 19,000 distinct CDR3 sequences, with roughly 60% as singletons. The specimen was CD4+ T cells from blood, collected before SARS-CoV-2 vaccination. Receptor source: a human donor who had recovered from COVID-19. CDR3s include the opening cysteine and the closing phenylalanine or tryptophan. A D gene is named only where the DNA matches it firmly. Size is stated for part of the rows, as once, few or many counts, or as a class when the clone is expanded.

v_gene	len	d_gene	abundance	j_gene	CDR3nt	CDR3aa
TRBV20-1	13	TRBD1	.	TRBJ1-2	TGCAGTGCTAGAGACAGGGGGACTTATGGCTACACCTTC	CSARDRGTYGYTF
TRBV7-2	15	TRBD2	.	TRBJ2-3	TGTGCCAGCAGCGACCTTAGCGGGGGAACAGATACGCAGTATTTT	CASSDLSGGTDTQYF
TRBV6-5	14	.	.	TRBJ1-5	TGTGCCAGCAGTTACTCGGCGTACTCTCTGCCCCAGCATTTT	CASSYSAYSLPQHF
TRBV7-2	13	.	.	TRBJ1-2	TGTGCCAGCAGCTTAGGGATCCTCTATGGCTACACCTTC	CASSLGILYGYTF
TRBV7-9	14	.	few	TRBJ2-1	TGTGCCAGCAGCCCCGGATTCGGAGGCAATGAGCAGTTCTTC	CASSPGFGGNEQFF
TRBV19	14	.	.	TRBJ1-5	TGTGCCAGTAGGCAAACGGGACCGTATCAGCCCCAGCATTTT	CASRQTGPYQPQHF
TRBV12-3/TRBV12-4	14	.	.	TRBJ1-6	TGTGCCAGCAGTCTTCAGCAGGGTGGTTCACCCCTCCACTTT	CASSLQQGGSPLHF
TRBV28	14	TRBD1	once	TRBJ2-3	TGTGCCAGCATAGAGACAGGGGGCGTCGGTACGCAGTATTTT	CASIETGGVGTQYF
TRBV2	12	.	.	TRBJ2-3	TGTGCCAGCAGCCGAGGCACAGATACGCAGTATTTT	CASSRGTDTQYF
TRBV7-3	13	TRBD2	few	TRBJ2-3	TGTGCCAGCAGCTTAACTCGGGGGGATGGGCAGTATTTT	CASSLTRGDGQYF
TRBV6-1	15	.	.	TRBJ2-5	TGTGCCATCAGCCTCAGGTGGCCTGACGCCCAGACCCAGTACTTC	CAISLRWPDAQTQYF
TRBV7-8	15	.	.	TRBJ2-6	TGTGCCAGCAGCGGGTACAGGTCTGGGGCCAACGTCCTGACTTTC	CASSGYRSGANVLTF
TRBV28	15	TRBD2	.	TRBJ2-2	TGTGCCAGCAACCCCATGAGCGGGAGCACCGGGGAGCTGTTTTTT	CASNPMSGSTGELFF
TRBV15	17	TRBD2	.	TRBJ2-7	TGTGCCACCAGCAAATCAGCGGGGACGGGAACTTCCTACGAGCAGTACTTC	CATSKSAGTGTSYEQYF
TRBV20-1	14	.	.	TRBJ2-2	TGCAGTGCTAGTGTCGGAGGGAACACCGGGGAGCTGTTTTTT	CSASVGGNTGELFF
TRBV12-3/TRBV12-4	15	TRBD2	.	TRBJ2-3	TGTGCCAGCAGCACGGGACTAGCTAGCACAGATACGCAGTATTTT	CASSTGLASTDTQYF
TRBV5-1	18	TRBD2	.	TRBJ2-4	TGCGCCAGCAGTAGGGACTACACCCCCAGTAGAGCCAAAAACATTCAGTACTTC	CASSRDYTPSRAKNIQYF
TRBV27	15	.	few	TRBJ2-3	TGTGCCAGCAGTTTACGCGGGGCTAGCACAGATACGCAGTATTTT	CASSLRGASTDTQYF
TRBV19	18	.	.	TRBJ2-6	TGTGCCAGTAGTATACTCAGGGGCGGGAGCTCTGGGGCCAACGTCCTGACTTTC	CASSILRGGSSGANVLTF
TRBV27	16	TRBD2	.	TRBJ2-7	TGTGCCAGCAGTTTATCCGGACTAGCGGTCCCCTACGAGCAGTACTTC	CASSLSGLAVPYEQYF
TRBV19	15	TRBD1	.	TRBJ2-7	TGTGCCAGTAGTATGTCGGGACAGGGTTCCTACGAGCAGTACTTC	CASSMSGQGSYEQYF
TRBV7-7	16	TRBD1	.	TRBJ2-2	TGTGCTAGCAGCTTAGGACAGGGGGCTACAGCCGGGGAGCTGTTTTTT	CASSLGQGATAGELFF
TRBV7-8	14	TRBD2	.	TRBJ2-5	TGTGCCAGCAGACCTAGCGGGCCGCAAGAGACCCAGTACTTC	CASRPSGPQETQYF
TRBV20-1	16	TRBD2	.	TRBJ2-2	TGCAGTGTTCTCGCAGCGGGAGGTGCGGGCGGCGGGGAGCTGTTTTTT	CSVLAAGGAGGGELFF